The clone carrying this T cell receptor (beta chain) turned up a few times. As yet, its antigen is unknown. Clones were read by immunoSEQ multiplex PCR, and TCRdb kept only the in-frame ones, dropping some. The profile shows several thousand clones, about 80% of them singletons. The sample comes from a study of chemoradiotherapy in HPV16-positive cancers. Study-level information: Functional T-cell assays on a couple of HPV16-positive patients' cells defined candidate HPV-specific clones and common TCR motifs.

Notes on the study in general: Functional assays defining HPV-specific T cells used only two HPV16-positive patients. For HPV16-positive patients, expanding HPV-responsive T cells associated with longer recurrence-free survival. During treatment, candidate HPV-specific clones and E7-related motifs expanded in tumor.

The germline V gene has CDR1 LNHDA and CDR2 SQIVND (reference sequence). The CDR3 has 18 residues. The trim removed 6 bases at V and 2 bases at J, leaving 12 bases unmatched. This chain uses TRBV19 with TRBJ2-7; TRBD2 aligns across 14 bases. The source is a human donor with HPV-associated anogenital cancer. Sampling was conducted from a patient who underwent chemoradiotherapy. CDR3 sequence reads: CASSRTGTSGGTTYEQYF. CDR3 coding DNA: TGTGCCAGTAGCCGCACCGGGACTAGCGGGGGCACTACCTACGAGCAGTACTTC.